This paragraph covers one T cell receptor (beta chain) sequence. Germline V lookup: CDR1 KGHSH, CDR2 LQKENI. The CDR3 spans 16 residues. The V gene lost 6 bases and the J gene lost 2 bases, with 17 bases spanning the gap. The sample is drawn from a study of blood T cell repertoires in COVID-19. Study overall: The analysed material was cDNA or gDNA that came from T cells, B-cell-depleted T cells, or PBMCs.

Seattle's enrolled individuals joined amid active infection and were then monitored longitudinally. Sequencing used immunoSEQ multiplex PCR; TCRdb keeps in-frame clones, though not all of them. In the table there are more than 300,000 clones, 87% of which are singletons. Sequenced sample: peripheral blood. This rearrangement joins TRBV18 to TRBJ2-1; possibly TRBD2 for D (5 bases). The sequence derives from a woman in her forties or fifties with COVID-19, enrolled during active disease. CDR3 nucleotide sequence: TGTGCCAGCTCTTACGGAAGCGGACTGACCTACAATGAGCAGTTCTTC. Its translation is CASSYGSGLTYNEQFF.